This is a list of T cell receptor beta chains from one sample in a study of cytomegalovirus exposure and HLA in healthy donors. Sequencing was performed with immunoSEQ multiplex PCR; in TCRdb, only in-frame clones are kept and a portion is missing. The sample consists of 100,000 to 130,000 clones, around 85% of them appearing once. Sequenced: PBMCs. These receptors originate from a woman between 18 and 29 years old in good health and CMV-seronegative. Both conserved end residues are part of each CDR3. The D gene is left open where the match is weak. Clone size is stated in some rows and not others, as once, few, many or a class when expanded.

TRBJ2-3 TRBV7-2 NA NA TGTGCCAGCAGCTTCGAAGGAGGACGGACAGATACGCAGTATTTT CASSFEGGRTDTQYF
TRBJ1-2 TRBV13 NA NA TGTGCCAGCAGCTCACAGGGAAGGGCTAACTATGGCTACACCTTC CASSSQGRANYGYTF
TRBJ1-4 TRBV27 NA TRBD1 TGTGCCAGCAGTTTCTCTCGACAGGGAGGAAGTGAAAAACTGTTTTTT CASSFSRQGGSEKLFF
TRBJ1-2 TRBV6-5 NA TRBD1 TGTGCCAGCAGTCTAACCGGACAGGGTAATGGCTACACCTTC CASSLTGQGNGYTF
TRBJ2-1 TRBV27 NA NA TGTGCCAGCAGCTTTCGAGGACAGACGCCGTACAATGAGCAGTTCTTC CASSFRGQTPYNEQFF
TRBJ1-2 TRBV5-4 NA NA TGTGCCAGCAGCTTGGACAAGAACTATGGCTACACCTTC CASSLDKNYGYTF
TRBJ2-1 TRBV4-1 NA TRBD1 TGCGCCAGCAGCCACGGACAGGGACAAGAGCAGTTCTTC CASSHGQGQEQFF
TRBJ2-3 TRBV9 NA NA TGTGCCAGCAGCGTTTCCGAGGGGGAGACAGATACGCAGTATTTT CASSVSEGETDTQYF
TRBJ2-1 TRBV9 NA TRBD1 TGTGCCAGCAGCGCCGGACAGGGGGCCTACAATGAGCAGTTCTTC CASSAGQGAYNEQFF
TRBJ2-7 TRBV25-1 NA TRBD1 TGTGCCAGCAGCAGAAAGGACAGGAGTCCCTACGAGCAGTACTTC CASSRKDRSPYEQYF
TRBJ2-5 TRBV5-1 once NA TGCGCCAGCAGCTTGGGGGCAGCCTCCCAAGAGACCCAGTACTTC CASSLGAASQETQYF
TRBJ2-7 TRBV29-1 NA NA TGCAGCGTAGTGACAGGGAGGACCTACGAGCAGTACTTC CSVVTGRTYEQYF
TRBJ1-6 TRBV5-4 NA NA TGTGCCAGCAGCCAGGTGGGGGCAAGTGACTCACCCCTCCACTTT CASSQVGASDSPLHF
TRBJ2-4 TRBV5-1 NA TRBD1 TGCGCCAGCAGCTACTACAGGGGGATAGACATTCAGTACTTC CASSYYRGIDIQYF
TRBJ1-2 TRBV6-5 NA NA TGTGCCAGCAGTTGGGGCAATGGCTACACCTTC CASSWGNGYTF
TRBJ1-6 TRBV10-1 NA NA TGCGCCACCGGACAGCTTAATAATTCACCCCTCCACTTT CATGQLNNSPLHF
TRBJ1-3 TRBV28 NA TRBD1 TGTGCCGGACAACAGGGGTTTGGTGGAAACACCATATATTTT CAGQQGFGGNTIYF
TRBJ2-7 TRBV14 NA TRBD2 TGTGCCAGCAGCTCCTTCGGGGGGAGCGAGCAGTACTTC CASSSFGGSEQYF
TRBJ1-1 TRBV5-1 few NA TGCGCCAGCAGCTTGGCGGGGGGAGGGAACACTGAAGCTTTCTTT CASSLAGGGNTEAFF
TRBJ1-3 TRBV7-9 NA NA TGTGCCAGCAGCTTAGTTCGGGACTCTGGAAACACCATATATTTT CASSLVRDSGNTIYF
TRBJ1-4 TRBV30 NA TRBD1 TGTGCCTGGGCAAGGACAGGGTTGAACGAAAAACTGTTTTTT CAWARTGLNEKLFF
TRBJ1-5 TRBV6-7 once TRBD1 TGTGCCAGCAGTTTTCAACAGGGGAATCAGCCCCAGCATTTT CASSFQQGNQPQHF
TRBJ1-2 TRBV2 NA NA TGTGCCAGCAGTGAAGCGCTAGGACTACCGCCCTATGGCTACACCTTC CASSEALGLPPYGYTF
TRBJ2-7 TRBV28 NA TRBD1 TGTGCCAGCAGTTCCCCCGGGACAGGGGACTACGAGCAGTACTTC CASSSPGTGDYEQYF
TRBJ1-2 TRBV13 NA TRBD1 TGTGCCAGCAGCCCCGGGACAGGGGTAGGCTATGGCTACACCTTC CASSPGTGVGYGYTF
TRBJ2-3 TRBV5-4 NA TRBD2 TGTGCCCAGTGGGATAAAGCGGGGGGGCGGGATACGCAGTATTTT CAQWDKAGGRDTQYF
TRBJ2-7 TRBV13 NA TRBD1 TGTGCCAGCAGCCAGCCCTGGGGACAGAGCTCCTACGAGCAGTACTTC CASSQPWGQSSYEQYF
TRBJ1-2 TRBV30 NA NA TGTGCCTGGGCAGAGCGGTACTATGGCTACACCTTC CAWAERYYGYTF
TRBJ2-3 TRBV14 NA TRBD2 TGTGCCAGCAGCCAAGCACCGGGACTAACAAGGTATTTT CASSQAPGLTRYF
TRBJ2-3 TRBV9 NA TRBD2 TGTGCCAGCAGCGTAGGGAATAGCGGGGGTCCCGCTGGAGATACGCAGTATTTT CASSVGNSGGPAGDTQYF
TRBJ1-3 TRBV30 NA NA TGTGCCTGGGAGACAGGTGGAAACACCATATATTTT CAWETGGNTIYF